This T cell receptor (beta chain) was sequenced during a study of T cell responses to AZD1222 COVID-19 vaccine. CDR1 is SGHVS, CDR2 FNYEAQ, per germline. The CDR3 totals 15 residues. V was clipped by 1 base and J by 2 bases; unmatched bases: 3. In the case of this clone: Its antigen is not known.

Notes on the study in general: White British people made up most donors, females outnumbered males, and clonal diversity was possibly underestimated. Seropositivity was recorded at baseline in only 6 or 7 AZD1222 recipients.

Data came from immunoSEQ multiplex PCR; TCRdb stores just in-frame clones and leaves some out. The top ten hold approximately 19% of the sample, which has 78,000 or so clones, more than 70% seen once. The input for sequencing was peripheral blood, taken on day 0 of AZD1222 vaccination. V and J are TRBV7-6 and TRBJ2-7, with 9 bases fitting TRBD2. This receptor was taken from an adult in good health. In DNA, the CDR3 is TGTGCCAGCAGCTTAGAGACTAGCGGACCCTACGAGCAGTACTTC. As protein: CASSLETSGPYEQYF.